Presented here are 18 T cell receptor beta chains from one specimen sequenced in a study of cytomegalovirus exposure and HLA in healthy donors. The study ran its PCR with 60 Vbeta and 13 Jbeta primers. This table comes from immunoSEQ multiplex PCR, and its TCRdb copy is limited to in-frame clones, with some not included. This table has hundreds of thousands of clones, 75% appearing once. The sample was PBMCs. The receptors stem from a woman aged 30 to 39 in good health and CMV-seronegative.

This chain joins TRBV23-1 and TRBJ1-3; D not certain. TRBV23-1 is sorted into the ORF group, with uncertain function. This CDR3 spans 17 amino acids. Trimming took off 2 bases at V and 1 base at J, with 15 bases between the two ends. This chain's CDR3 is CASSQVRPVHSGNTIYF. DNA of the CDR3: TGCGCCAGCAGTCAAGTGAGGCCCGTTCATTCTGGAAACACCATATATTTT.

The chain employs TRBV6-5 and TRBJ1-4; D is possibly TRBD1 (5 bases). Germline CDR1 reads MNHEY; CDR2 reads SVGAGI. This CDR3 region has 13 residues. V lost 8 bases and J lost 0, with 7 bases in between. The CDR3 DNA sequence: TGTGCCAGCCAGGGTGCAACTAATGAAAAACTGTTTTTT. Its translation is CASQGATNEKLFF.

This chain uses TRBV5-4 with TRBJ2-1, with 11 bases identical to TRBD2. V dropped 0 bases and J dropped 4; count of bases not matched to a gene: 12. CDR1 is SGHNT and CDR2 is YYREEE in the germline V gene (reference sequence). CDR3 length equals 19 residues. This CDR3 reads CASSLVGLAGGRGYNEQFF. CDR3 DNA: TGTGCCAGCAGCTTGGTAGGGCTAGCGGGAGGTAGGGGTTACAATGAGCAGTTCTTC. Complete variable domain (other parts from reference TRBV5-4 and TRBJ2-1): ETGVTQSPTHLIKTRGQQVTLRCSSQSGHNTVSWYQQALGQGPQFIFQYYREEENGRGNFPPRFSGLQFPNYSSELNVNALELDDSALYLCASSLVGLAGGRGYNEQFFGPGTRLTVL.

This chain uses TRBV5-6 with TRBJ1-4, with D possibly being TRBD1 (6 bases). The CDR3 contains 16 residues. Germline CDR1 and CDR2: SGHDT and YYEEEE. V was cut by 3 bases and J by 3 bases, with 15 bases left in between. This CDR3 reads CASSSPRAGANEKLFF. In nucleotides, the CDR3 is TGTGCCAGCAGCTCCCCTCGGGCAGGGGCTAATGAAAAACTGTTTTTT.

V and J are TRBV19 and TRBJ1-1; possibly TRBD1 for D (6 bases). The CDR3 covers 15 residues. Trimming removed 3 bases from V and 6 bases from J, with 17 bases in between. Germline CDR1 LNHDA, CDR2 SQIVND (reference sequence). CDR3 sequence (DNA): TGTGCCAGTAGTATGGCCCCCAACAGGGACGCTGAAGCTTTCTTT. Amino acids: CASSMAPNRDAEAFF.

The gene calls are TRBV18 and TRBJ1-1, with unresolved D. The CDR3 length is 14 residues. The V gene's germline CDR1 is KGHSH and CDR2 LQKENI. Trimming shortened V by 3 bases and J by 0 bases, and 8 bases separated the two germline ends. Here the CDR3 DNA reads TGTGCCAGCTCACCGACGGAGATGAACACTGAAGCTTTCTTT. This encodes CASSPTEMNTEAFF.

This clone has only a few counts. In DNA, the CDR3 is TGCAGCGTTGAACCCCGGCTGGCTCCCCGCGGGAATGAGCAGTTCTTC. Its translation: CSVEPRLAPRGNEQFF. V and J are TRBV29-1 and TRBJ2-1; tentatively, D is TRBD2 (5 bases). Germline values: CDR1 SQVTM, CDR2 ANQGSEA. The CDR3 consists of 16 residues. Trimming left V 2 bases short and J 7 bases short, with 21 bases between.

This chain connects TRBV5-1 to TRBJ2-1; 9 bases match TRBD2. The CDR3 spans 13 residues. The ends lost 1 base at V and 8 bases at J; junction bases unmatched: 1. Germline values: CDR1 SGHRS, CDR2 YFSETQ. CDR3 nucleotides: TGCGCCAGCAGCTTGCCTAGCGGGGATGAGCAGTTCTTC. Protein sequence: CASSLPSGDEQFF.

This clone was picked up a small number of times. The CDR3 loop reads CASSQSETNTGELFF. CDR3 in DNA: TGCGCCAGCAGCCAGAGTGAAACGAACACCGGGGAGCTGTTTTTT. The chain uses TRBV4-1 and TRBJ2-2, with no clear D. This CDR3 region has 15 residues. V was cut by 3 bases and J by 0 bases, with 8 bases left in between. Germline CDR1 and CDR2: MGHRA and YSYEKL.

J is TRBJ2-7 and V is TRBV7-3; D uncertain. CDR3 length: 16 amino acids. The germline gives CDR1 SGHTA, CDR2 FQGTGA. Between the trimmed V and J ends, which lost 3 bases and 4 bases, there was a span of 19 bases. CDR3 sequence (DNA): TGTGCCAGCAGCTTTATCCTTCAGGCCGCGAGTTACGAGCAGTACTTC. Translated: CASSFILQAASYEQYF.

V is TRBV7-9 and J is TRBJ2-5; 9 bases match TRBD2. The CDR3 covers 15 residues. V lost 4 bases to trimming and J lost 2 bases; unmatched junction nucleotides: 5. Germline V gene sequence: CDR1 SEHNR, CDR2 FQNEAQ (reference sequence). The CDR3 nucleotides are TGTGCCAGCAGCTCTATAGCGGGGGTTCAAGAGACCCAGTACTTC. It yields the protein CASSSIAGVQETQYF.

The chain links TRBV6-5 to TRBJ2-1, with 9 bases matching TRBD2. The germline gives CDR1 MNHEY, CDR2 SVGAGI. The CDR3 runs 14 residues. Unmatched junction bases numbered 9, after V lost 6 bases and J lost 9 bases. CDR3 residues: CASSGAGGAGEQFF. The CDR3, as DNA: TGTGCCAGCAGCGGCGCGGGAGGGGCGGGTGAGCAGTTCTTC.

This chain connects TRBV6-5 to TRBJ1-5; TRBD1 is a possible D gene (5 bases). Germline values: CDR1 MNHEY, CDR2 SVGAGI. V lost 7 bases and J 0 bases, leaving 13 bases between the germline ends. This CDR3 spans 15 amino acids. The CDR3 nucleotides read TGTGCCAGCACCCCCGGCAGGGCTAGCAATCAGCCCCAGCATTTT. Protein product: CASTPGRASNQPQHF.

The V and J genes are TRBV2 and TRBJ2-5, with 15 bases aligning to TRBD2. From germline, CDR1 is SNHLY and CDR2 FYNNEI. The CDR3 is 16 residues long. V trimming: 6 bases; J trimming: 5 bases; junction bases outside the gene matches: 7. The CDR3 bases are TGTGCCAGCAGGGGACTAGCGGGAGGCCCTAAGGAGACCCAGTACTTC. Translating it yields CASRGLAGGPKETQYF.

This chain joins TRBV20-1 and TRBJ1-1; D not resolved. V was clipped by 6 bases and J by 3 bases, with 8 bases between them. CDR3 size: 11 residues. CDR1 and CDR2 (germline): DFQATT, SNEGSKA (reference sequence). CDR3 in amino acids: CSALPDTEAFF. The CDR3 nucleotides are TGCAGTGCCCTGCCGGACACTGAAGCTTTCTTT.

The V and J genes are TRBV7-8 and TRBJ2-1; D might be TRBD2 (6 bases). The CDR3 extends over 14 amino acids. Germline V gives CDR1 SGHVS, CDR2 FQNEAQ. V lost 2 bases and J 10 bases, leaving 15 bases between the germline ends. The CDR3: CASSLLPGVREQFF. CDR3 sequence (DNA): TGTGCCAGCAGCTTATTACCGGGAGTGAGGGAGCAGTTCTTC.

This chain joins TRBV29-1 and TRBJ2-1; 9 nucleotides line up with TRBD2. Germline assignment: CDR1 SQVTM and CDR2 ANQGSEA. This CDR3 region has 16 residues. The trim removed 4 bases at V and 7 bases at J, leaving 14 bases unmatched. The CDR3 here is CSVALQRGDLRNEQFF. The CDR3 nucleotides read TGCAGCGTTGCCCTCCAGCGGGGGGACCTGAGGAATGAGCAGTTCTTC.

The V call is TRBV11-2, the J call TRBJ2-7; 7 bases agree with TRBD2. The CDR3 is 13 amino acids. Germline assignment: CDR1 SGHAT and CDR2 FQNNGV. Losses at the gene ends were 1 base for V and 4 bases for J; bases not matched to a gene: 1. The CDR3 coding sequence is TGTGCCAGCAGCTTAGCCGGGAGGTACGAGCAGTACTTC. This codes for CASSLAGRYEQYF.